A single sample gave rise to the 30 T cell receptor beta chains below, sequenced in a study of T-cell reconstitution after alpha-beta-depleted transplantation in children. Unique molecular identifiers were incorporated when the TCRbeta library was constructed. Each CDR3 protein gets one entry after TCRdb re-called the PCR reads with MiXCR. The table lists some 250,000 distinct CDR3 sequences, 12% of them singletons. Specimen: PBMCs from the stem cell graft donor, collected from the stem cell graft. The receptor source for this set is a human donor who donated a stem cell graft to a child with acute lymphoblastic leukemia.

This chain joins TRBV28 and TRBJ1-5, with 12 nucleotides matching TRBD1. The CDR3 contains 15 residues. Looked up from germline, CDR1 is MDHEN and CDR2 is SYDVKM. J lost 7 bases, V lost 6 bases, and 7 bases had no gene match. The CDR3 DNA sequence: TGTGCCAGCAGGACGGGACAGGGGGCCTACCAGCCCCAGCATTTT. It is translated as CASRTGQGAYQPQHF.

This chain connects TRBV6-5 to TRBJ2-7, with D tentatively TRBD1 or TRBD2 (5 bases each). This CDR3 has 14 residues. Germline V gene sequence: CDR1 MNHEY, CDR2 SVGAGI. Trimming removed 4 bases from V and 2 bases from J, with 12 bases in between. The CDR3 nucleotides read TGTGCCAGCAGTTCTACGGGACGGCCCTACGAGCAGTACTTC. As protein: CASSSTGRPYEQYF.

This clonotype was recorded many times. The rearrangement uses TRBV7-2 and TRBJ2-1, with 7 bases lining up with TRBD2. The germline CDR1 and CDR2 sequences are SGHTA and FQGNSA. Trimming at V came to 1 base and at J to 7 bases, leaving 7 bases not matched to a gene. The CDR3 sequence is 15 residues long. The CDR3, as DNA: TGTGCCAGCAGCTTAGATTGGCTAGCGGTAAATGAGCAGTTCTTC. It yields the protein CASSLDWLAVNEQFF.

This clonotype was recorded at least ten times. The V and J genes are TRBV3-1 and TRBJ2-1, with D possibly being TRBD1 or TRBD2 (5 bases each). This CDR3 region has 15 residues. V dropped 1 base and J dropped 6 bases, with 13 bases sitting between them. CDR1 is LGHDT and CDR2 is YNNKEL in the germline V gene (reference sequence). The CDR3 spells CASSQGPGPINEQFF. The CDR3 DNA reads as TGTGCCAGCAGCCAAGGACCGGGGCCTATCAATGAGCAGTTCTTC.

This clonotype turned up a few times. One junction end disagrees with the germline gene, perhaps due to a read error. J is TRBJ2-6 and V is TRBV6-2 or TRBV6-3; possible D gene TRBD1, 5 bases. Germline lookup yields CDR1 MNHEY and CDR2 SVGEGT. The CDR3 sequence is 15 residues long. In DNA, the CDR3 is TGTGCCAGCAGTTATAGGCCTTCTGGGGCCAACGGCCTGACTTTC. Translated, it gives CASSYRPSGANGLTF.

Many counts were recorded for this clonotype. V usage is TRBV28 and J usage is TRBJ1-1; no clear D gene. Germline V gene lookup returns CDR1 MDHEN and CDR2 SYDVKM. The CDR3 runs to 13 residues. Trimming removed 4 bases at V and 0 bases at J, with 6 bases between. Written as DNA, the CDR3 is TGTGCCAGCAGTTACGCAGTGAACACTGAAGCTTTCTTT. Its protein product is CASSYAVNTEAFF.

This clonotype was counted only a few times. The V gene is TRBV4-3, the J gene TRBJ1-2, with 9 bases fitting TRBD1. V gave up 0 bases and J gave up 3 bases; unmatched junction bases: 5. The CDR3 extends over 16 amino acids. Germline V lookup: CDR1 LGHNA, CDR2 YSLEER. In DNA, the CDR3 is TGCGCCAGCAGCCAAGATCGGGGACAGGGACACTATGGCTACACCTTC. Translation: CASSQDRGQGHYGYTF.

This clonotype was observed many times. The CDR3 spells CASSLGIRYNEQFF. For the CDR3, the DNA is TGTGCCAGCAGCTTAGGTATCCGGTACAATGAGCAGTTCTTC. The rearrangement links TRBV7-9 to TRBJ2-1, with D uncertain. CDR1 is SEHNR, CDR2 FQNEAQ, per germline (reference sequence). This CDR3 contains 14 residues. V gave up 1 base and J gave up 4 bases, with 8 bases separating them.

This clonotype was recorded once. A much bigger clone sits one base away, suggesting this may be a read error. The rearrangement uses TRBV9 and TRBJ1-3; a possible D gene is TRBD1 (6 bases). CDR1 SGDLS and CDR2 YYNGEE come from the germline V gene. V lost 3 bases to trimming and J lost 0 bases, with 16 bases between them. This CDR3 is built from 17 residues. The CDR3 nucleotides read TGTGCCAGCAGCGGCATAGGCAGGGGCGCCTCTGGAAACACCATATATTTT. Amino acid sequence: CASSGIGRGASGNTIYF.

This clonotype was detected many times. The J gene is TRBJ1-5, the V gene TRBV6-2 or TRBV6-3; tentatively, D is TRBD1 (6 bases). Trimming removed 0 bases at V and 13 bases at J, with 10 bases between. In germline, CDR1 is MNHEY, CDR2 SVGEGT. This CDR3 region has 12 residues. CDR3 region: CASSYSPGTQHF. CDR3 bases: TGTGCCAGCAGTTACTCGCCGGGGACACAGCATTTT.

This chain connects TRBV5-6 to TRBJ2-5; TRBD1 is a possible D gene (6 bases). CDR1 and CDR2 from the germline V gene are SGHDT and YYEEEE. CDR3 length: 13 amino acids. V lost 8 bases, J lost 2 bases, and 13 bases lay in between. The CDR3 nucleotides are TGTGCCAGGGGCCACAGGGATCAAGAGACCCAGTACTTC. Translation: CARGHRDQETQYF.

This clonotype has a count of ten or more. This chain links TRBV5-4 with TRBJ2-3; possibly TRBD2 for D (6 bases). Germline V CDR1 and CDR2: SGHNT, YYREEE (reference sequence). V lost 4 bases and J lost 1, with 13 bases in between. The CDR3 loop spans 15 amino acids. The DNA for the CDR3 is TGTGCCAGCAGCCAGGGAGGTGGGGGCACAGATACGCAGTATTTT. It encodes CASSQGGGGTDTQYF. Looking up the rest from reference TRBV5-4 and TRBJ2-3 gives the full variable domain: ETGVTQSPTHLIKTRGQQVTLRCSSQSGHNTVSWYQQALGQGPQFIFQYYREEENGRGNFPPRFSGLQFPNYSSELNVNALELDDSALYLCASSQGGGGTDTQYFGPGTRLTVL.

The chain employs TRBV18 and TRBJ2-1; 7 positions agree with TRBD1. Germline V gene lookup returns CDR1 KGHSH and CDR2 LQKENI. V lost 1 base and J lost 6; bases outside the gene matches: 3. CDR3 length: 14 residues. The CDR3 region has the DNA TGTGCCAGCTCACCACGAAGACAGGGCAATGAGCAGTTCTTC. It specifies CASSPRRQGNEQFF.

This chain joins TRBV19 and TRBJ2-5; unclear D gene. Trimming took 3 bases from V and 2 from J, leaving 7 bases between them. Germline lookup yields CDR1 LNHDA and CDR2 SQIVND (reference sequence). The CDR3 spans 13 residues. The CDR3 protein is CASSMSGQETQYF. The CDR3 DNA is TGTGCCAGTAGTATGTCGGGTCAAGAGACCCAGTACTTC.

This clonotype was seen many times. The gene calls are TRBV7-2 and TRBJ2-7, with no clear D. Germline V gene sequence: CDR1 SGHTA, CDR2 FQGNSA. The CDR3 loop spans 14 amino acids. V dropped 0 bases and J dropped 2 bases, with 8 bases sitting between them. In nucleotides, the CDR3 is TGTGCCAGCAGCTTAGCAAGGGCCACCTACGAGCAGTACTTC. It specifies CASSLARATYEQYF.

At least ten counts were recorded for this clonotype. The chain combines TRBV9 with TRBJ2-7, with TRBD1 identical over 7 bases. The V gene's germline CDR1 is SGDLS and CDR2 YYNGEE. This CDR3 is 14 amino acids long. The junction had 10 bases not matched to a gene; V was cut back by 3 bases and J by 7 bases. CDR3 coding DNA: TGTGCCAGCAGCGCTTTTTTAGGGGGCTGGGAGCAGTACTTC. Protein product: CASSAFLGGWEQYF.

V is TRBV20-1 and J is TRBJ2-7, with D tentatively TRBD1 (5 bases). This CDR3 spans 12 amino acids. From germline, CDR1 is DFQATT and CDR2 SNEGSKA (reference sequence). The germline V and J ends were trimmed by 3 bases and 3 bases, with 9 bases remaining between them. The DNA for the CDR3 is TGCAGTGCTAGCACAGGTTACTACGAGCAGTACTTC. It codes for CSASTGYYEQYF.

A single count supports this clonotype. This could be a read error, since a much larger clone is one nucleotide away. The V call is TRBV6-5, the J call TRBJ1-2; D unclear. The CDR3 is 13 residues long. Germline V gene data show CDR1 as MNHEY and CDR2 as SVGAGI. Trimming took off 1 base at V and 8 bases at J, with 11 bases between the two ends. The CDR3 reads CASSYLGEYGYTF. DNA of the CDR3: TGTGCCAGCAGTTACTTAGGCGAGTACGGCTACACCTTC.

This clonotype occurred many times. This chain joins TRBV6-1 and TRBJ2-2; the D is unclear. Between the trimmed V and J ends, which lost 2 bases and 3 bases, there was a span of 4 bases. The CDR3 is 13 residues long. Germline CDR1 and CDR2: MNHNS and SASEGT. CDR3 DNA sequence: TGTGCCAGCAGTGAAAAAGACACCGGGGAGCTGTTTTTT. Amino acids: CASSEKDTGELFF.

This clonotype was observed at least ten times. The chain is built from TRBV24-1 and TRBJ2-3; tentative D call: TRBD2 (5 bases). The V and J ends lost 3 bases and 5 bases respectively, with 11 bases between them. The CDR3 is made up of 14 amino acids. Germline loops: CDR1 KGHDR, CDR2 SFDVKD. The CDR3 nucleotides are TGTGCCACCAGTGATGTGGGGAGAGGAGATACGCAGTATTTT. Translation: CATSDVGRGDTQYF.

The sample holds one count of this clonotype. V is TRBV5-8 and J is TRBJ2-1; the D is unclear. CDR1 SGHTS and CDR2 YDEGEE come from the germline V gene. The length of the CDR3 is 15 residues. Trimming took off 0 bases at V and 4 bases at J, with 11 bases between the two ends. In DNA, the CDR3 is TGTGCCAGCAGCTTGGCCGTGGGAAGGTACAATGAGCAGTTCTTC. This gives the protein CASSLAVGRYNEQFF.

This clonotype has ten or more counts. The V and J genes are TRBV4-2 and TRBJ2-3; D unresolved. Looked up from germline, CDR1 is LGHNA and CDR2 is YNFKEQ. Between the trimmed V and J ends, which lost 0 bases and 8 bases, there was a span of 15 bases. This CDR3 has 15 residues. CDR3 DNA: TGTGCCAGCAGCCAAGAGCCCCAGCCGTTTGTTACGCAGTATTTT. This gives the protein CASSQEPQPFVTQYF.

The chain couples TRBV27 to TRBJ1-1; D not certain. Trimming shortened V by 2 bases and J by 3 bases, and 7 bases separated the two germline ends. The CDR3 is made up of 13 amino acids. Germline assignment: CDR1 MNHEY and CDR2 SMNVEV (reference sequence). In nucleotides, the CDR3 is TGTGCCAGCAGTTTAAAGGAGTACACTGAAGCTTTCTTT. Encoded protein: CASSLKEYTEAFF.

In this sample, this clonotype turned up many times. The chain combines TRBV5-1 with TRBJ1-1; D is unresolved. This CDR3 has 14 residues. Germline V lookup: CDR1 SGHRS, CDR2 YFSETQ. Trimming shortened V by 0 bases and J by 5 bases, and 11 bases separated the two germline ends. In nucleotides, the CDR3 is TGCGCCAGCAGCTTGGCGGGAGTCGGAACTGAAGCTTTCTTT. Translation gives CASSLAGVGTEAFF.

This clonotype was seen repeatedly, ten times or more. The rearrangement uses TRBV12-3 or TRBV12-4 and TRBJ1-5; 8 nucleotides line up with TRBD1. The trim removed 6 bases at V and 1 base at J, leaving 5 bases unmatched. The CDR3 is 15 amino acids. The CDR3: CASRQGAGSNQPQHF. The CDR3 coding sequence is TGTGCCAGCAGGCAGGGGGCTGGAAGCAATCAGCCCCAGCATTTT.

In its sample, this clonotype was seen many times. The chain combines TRBV18 with TRBJ1-3, with no clear D. Between the trimmed V and J ends, which lost 4 bases and 4 bases, there was a span of 8 bases. CDR1 KGHSH and CDR2 LQKENI come from the germline V gene. The CDR3 loop spans 13 amino acids. The CDR3 bases are TGTGCCAGCTCACGAGGTGCCGGAAACACCATATATTTT. It translates to CASSRGAGNTIYF.

This clonotype was recorded at least ten times. This chain uses TRBV27 with TRBJ2-3; 9 nucleotides agree with TRBD2. Trimming at V came to 4 bases and at J to 7 bases, leaving 9 bases not matched to a gene. Germline V gene lookup returns CDR1 MNHEY and CDR2 SMNVEV (reference sequence). CDR3 size: 15 residues. CDR3 nucleotide sequence: TGTGCCAGCAGTTCCTGGGCTAGCGGGACCCATACGCAGTATTTT. Translating gives CASSSWASGTHTQYF.

This clonotype appeared a few times. The chain has TRBV4-2 and TRBJ2-7; 9 nucleotides align to TRBD2. Per the germline V gene, CDR1 is LGHNA and CDR2 is YNFKEQ. This CDR3 has 17 amino acids. V lost 0 bases and J lost 2; bases outside the gene matches: 8. The CDR3 spells CASSQDKVLAGTYEQYF. CDR3 coding DNA: TGTGCCAGCAGCCAAGATAAAGTCCTAGCGGGAACCTACGAGCAGTACTTC.

This clonotype was recorded a few times. Here the CDR3 DNA reads TGTGCCTGGAGCCCGGGGAATGAGCAGTTCTTC. It yields the protein CAWSPGNEQFF. The chain joins TRBV30 to TRBJ2-1, with D tentatively TRBD2 (5 bases). The CDR3 has 11 residues. Trimming pared 3 bases from V and 7 bases from J, leaving 7 bases between. Germline CDR1 reads GTSNPN; CDR2 reads SVGIG (reference sequence).

Ten or more counts support this clonotype. CDR3 DNA sequence: TGTGCCAGCAGCCCGATCATGGACCCCAGAGAGACCCAGTACTTC. The encoded protein is CASSPIMDPRETQYF. This chain connects TRBV28 to TRBJ2-5; D gene ambiguous. The CDR3 contains 15 residues. V shed 6 bases and J shed 4 bases, with 18 bases lying between them. CDR1 is MDHEN, CDR2 SYDVKM, per germline.